Below are 29 T cell receptor beta chains sequenced from a single sample in a study of blood T cells in healthy people across ages. Next came a second PCR, run for about 6 to 11 cycles, which used a sample-barcoded 5' primer along with a J-beta primer mix. TCRdb recomputed calls from the 5' RACE reads with MiXCR, one row per CDR3 protein. The table records 1.5 million to 2 million distinct CDR3 sequences, about two fifths of them present only once. The sequenced sample consisted of blood. The receptor set was obtained from a human donor in good health.

The V gene is TRBV12-5, the J gene TRBJ1-2; 8 bases line up with TRBD1. CDR1 and CDR2 (germline): LGHNT, FRNRAP. The CDR3 contains 11 residues. The junction had 6 bases not matched to a gene; V was cut back by 5 bases and J by 13 bases. CDR3 coding DNA: TGTGCTAGTGGTCTCCAGGGGGCAATCACCTTC. Translating gives CASGLQGAITF.

This clonotype was counted between two and nine times. This chain uses TRBV7-3 with TRBJ1-5; no clear D. The CDR3 loop spans 13 amino acids. The germline gives CDR1 SGHTA, CDR2 FQGTGA. With 6 bases removed from V and 5 bases from J, the gap between germline ends came to 11 bases. DNA of the CDR3: TGTGCCAGCAGTCCTGGGCCTGATCAGCCCCAGCATTTT. This encodes CASSPGPDQPQHF.

This clonotype was seen only a few times. The V call is TRBV5-6, the J call TRBJ2-1; D not certain. The CDR3 spans 14 residues. Germline CDR1 and CDR2: SGHDT and YYEEEE. Trimming took off 2 bases at V and 5 bases at J, with 11 bases between the two ends. This CDR3 is CASSFSEFNNEQFF. The CDR3, as DNA: TGTGCCAGCAGCTTCTCGGAGTTCAACAATGAGCAGTTCTTC.

This clonotype came up a few times. The chain is built from TRBV6-2 or TRBV6-3 and TRBJ2-1, with D perhaps matching TRBD1 or TRBD2 (5 bases each). Germline assignment: CDR1 MNHEY and CDR2 SVGEGT. The CDR3 totals 12 residues. With 2 bases removed from V and 11 bases from J, the gap between germline ends came to 10 bases. DNA for the CDR3: TGTGCCAGCAGTTACGAGGGGATACAGCAGTTCTTC. It translates to CASSYEGIQQFF.

The rearrangement joins TRBV7-2 to TRBJ2-6, with D perhaps matching TRBD1 (6 bases). Germline lookup yields CDR1 SGHTA and CDR2 FQGNSA. V gave up 7 bases and J gave up 0 bases, with 10 bases separating them. The CDR3 contains 15 residues. In DNA form, the CDR3 reads TGTGCCAGCACAGGACAGATCTCTGGGGCCAACGTCCTGACTTTC. Translated, it gives CASTGQISGANVLTF.

The chain combines TRBV24-1 with TRBJ1-4; D is unclear. The CDR3 consists of 15 residues. Germline V gene lookup returns CDR1 KGHDR and CDR2 SFDVKD. Trimming took 2 bases from V and 1 from J, leaving 7 bases between them. The CDR3 DNA reads TGTGCCACCAGTGATTCGCAACGAACTAATGAAAAACTGTTTTTT. Translating it yields CATSDSQRTNEKLFF.

This chain connects TRBV28 to TRBJ2-3, with 9 bases identical to TRBD1. CDR3 length: 16 amino acids. Germline V gene sequence: CDR1 MDHEN, CDR2 SYDVKM. The J segment lost 2 bases and the V segment lost 6 bases, leaving 9 bases of the junction unmatched. The CDR3 DNA is TGTGCCAGCAGAGTACCGGGACAGGGAGCCACAGATACGCAGTATTTT. Its protein product is CASRVPGQGATDTQYF.

This clonotype was seen a few times. The V call is TRBV7-3, the J call TRBJ2-1; D is unresolved. This CDR3 contains 13 residues. Germline assignment: CDR1 SGHTA and CDR2 FQGTGA. Trimming shortened V by 5 bases and J by 9 bases, and 14 bases separated the two germline ends. The CDR3 sequence is CASSPPGRLEQFF. The DNA of the CDR3 is TGTGCCAGCAGCCCTCCTGGTCGGCTTGAGCAGTTCTTC. Full variable domain (rest looked up from reference TRBV7-3 and TRBJ2-1): GAGVSQTPSNKVTEKGKYVELRCDPISGHTALYWYRQSLGQGPEFLIYFQGTGAADDSGLPNDRFFAVRPEGSVSTLKIQRTERGDSAVYLCASSPPGRLEQFFGPGTRLTVL.

The rearrangement uses TRBV7-2 and TRBJ2-6; TRBD1 agrees at 9 bases. V shed 5 bases, J shed 6 bases, and the junction held 8 bases outside the gene matches. Germline assignment: CDR1 SGHTA and CDR2 FQGNSA. The CDR3 runs 16 residues. CDR3 region: CASSVQGARKANVLTF. The DNA of the CDR3 is TGTGCCAGCAGCGTACAGGGGGCGCGAAAGGCCAACGTCCTGACTTTC.

The V and J genes are TRBV7-9 and TRBJ2-5; D may be TRBD2 (6 bases). With 4 bases removed from V and 2 bases from J, the gap between germline ends came to 14 bases. Germline V gene data show CDR1 as SEHNR and CDR2 as FQNEAQ (reference sequence). CDR3 size: 15 residues. The DNA for the CDR3 is TGTGCCAGCAGCTCCTCGGGGGACGTACAAGAGACCCAGTACTTC. The encoded protein is CASSSSGDVQETQYF.

A note on this clonotype: This clone may be a read error of a much larger clone one base away. This chain uses TRBV29-1 with TRBJ2-4; D is ambiguous. Germline assignment: CDR1 SQVTM and CDR2 ANQGSEA. The CDR3 extends over 10 amino acids. V shed 5 bases and J shed 13 bases, with 12 bases lying between them. The CDR3 DNA follows: TGCAGCGTTCAAGTAAATGAGCAGTACTTC. It encodes CSVQVNEQYF.

The V and J genes are TRBV7-6 and TRBJ2-7; TRBD2 agrees at 8 bases. Near its end, the DNA agrees better with TRBJ2-5, so the J call may be wrong. The CDR3 totals 15 residues. Germline values: CDR1 SGHVS, CDR2 FNYEAQ. The CDR3 coding sequence is TGTGCCAGCAGCTTATTTAGCGGGGCGGGGGAGACCCAGTACTTC. This encodes CASSLFSGAGETQYF.

The chain has TRBV20-1 and TRBJ2-3; D gene unclear. The V and J ends lost 5 bases and 4 bases respectively, with 13 bases between them. The CDR3 sequence is 13 residues long. Germline V gene data show CDR1 as DFQATT and CDR2 as SNEGSKA (reference sequence). CDR3 in amino acids: CSAGTARADTQYF. CDR3 sequence (DNA): TGCAGTGCTGGAACTGCCCGGGCAGATACGCAGTATTTT.

V and J are TRBV2 and TRBJ2-5, with unresolved D. CDR1 and CDR2 from the germline V gene are SNHLY and FYNNEI. CDR3 length: 15 residues. V was shortened by 4 bases and J by 2 bases, with 14 bases between the two germline ends. The CDR3 DNA reads TGTGCCAGCAGTGGGTCAGGACGGCCTCAAGAGACCCAGTACTTC. It encodes CASSGSGRPQETQYF.

This clonotype occurred once. A much larger clone lies a single base off, so this may be a read error. The chain is built from TRBV29-1 and TRBJ2-7, with D uncertain. The CDR3 spans 12 residues. Per the germline V gene, CDR1 is SQVTM and CDR2 is ANQGSEA. V was shortened by 2 bases and J by 12 bases, with 17 bases between the two germline ends. CDR3 sequence: CSVEHPSETRYF. In DNA form, the CDR3 reads TGCAGCGTTGAACATCCCTCGGAGACCCGGTACTTC.

The V call is TRBV4-1, the J call TRBJ1-2; 7 positions match TRBD1. There are 16 residues in the CDR3. Germline V gives CDR1 MGHRA, CDR2 YSYEKL. V shed 1 base, J shed 5 bases, and the junction held 10 bases outside the gene matches. This CDR3 reads CASSQGIRDRSYGYTF. The CDR3 DNA reads TGCGCCAGCAGCCAAGGGATACGGGACAGAAGTTATGGCTACACCTTC.

The rearrangement links TRBV7-2 to TRBJ1-2; the D gene is possibly TRBD1 (5 bases). Germline CDR1 reads SGHTA; CDR2 reads FQGNSA. The CDR3 covers 13 residues. V was trimmed by 8 bases and J by 4 bases, leaving 14 bases between them. The CDR3 DNA follows: TGTGCCAGCGGCCCGGGGCCCGTCTATGGCTACACCTTC. This encodes CASGPGPVYGYTF.

This chain links TRBV5-1 with TRBJ2-2; 8 positions agree with TRBD1. V lost 0 bases and J lost 7; bases outside the gene matches: 8. This CDR3 has 16 residues. Germline CDR1 SGHRS, CDR2 YFSETQ. This chain's CDR3 is CASSLEGQASGGELFF. The DNA of the CDR3 is TGCGCCAGCAGCTTGGAGGGACAGGCGAGCGGCGGGGAGCTGTTTTTT.

The rearrangement links TRBV20-1 to TRBJ1-1, with D possibly matching TRBD1 (5 bases). V dropped 2 bases and J dropped 6 bases, with 16 bases sitting between them. Germline assignment: CDR1 DFQATT and CDR2 SNEGSKA (reference sequence). This CDR3 has 14 residues. This CDR3 reads CSARPDTGEAEAFF. The CDR3 DNA reads TGCAGTGCTAGACCCGACACGGGGGAGGCTGAAGCTTTCTTT.

V usage is TRBV7-8 and J usage is TRBJ2-1, with D perhaps TRBD2 (5 bases). The V gene lost 0 bases and the J gene lost 10 bases, with 16 bases spanning the gap. The germline V gene encodes CDR1 SGHVS and CDR2 FQNEAQ. CDR3 length: 15 residues. CDR3 sequence reads: CASSLAGGAGEEQFF. CDR3 DNA sequence: TGTGCCAGCAGCTTAGCGGGCGGCGCGGGTGAGGAGCAGTTCTTC.

The V gene is TRBV4-2, the J gene TRBJ2-1, with 14 bases that match TRBD2. Germline trimming cut 1 base from V and 8 bases from J; bases unmatched to any gene: 10. The CDR3 spans 18 residues. The V gene's germline CDR1 is LGHNA and CDR2 YNFKEQ. The CDR3 DNA reads TGTGCCAGCAGCCAAGGAGGGGGCGGACTAGCGGGGGGCGATGAGCAGTTCTTC. It specifies CASSQGGGGLAGGDEQFF.

V is TRBV7-2 and J is TRBJ2-3, with 10 bases aligning to TRBD1. V gave up 1 base and J gave up 13 bases; unmatched junction bases: 14. This CDR3 is built from 16 residues. From germline, CDR1 is SGHTA and CDR2 FQGNSA. The CDR3 DNA reads TGTGCCAGCAGCTTAGAGGGGGACAGGGGCGCAGGCACAGAGTATTTT. Its protein is CASSLEGDRGAGTEYF.

This clonotype has a handful of counts. This chain joins TRBV10-3 and TRBJ1-2, with 10 bases matching TRBD1. The CDR3 runs 12 residues. Germline V gene data show CDR1 as ENHRY and CDR2 as SYGVKD. V lost 6 bases, J lost 6 bases, and 1 base stayed unmatched. CDR3 DNA sequence: TGTGCCATCAGGACAGGGGGCCATGGCTACACCTTC. Amino acid sequence: CAIRTGGHGYTF.

In its sample, this clonotype was seen a few times. V and J are TRBV5-1 and TRBJ2-7; the match to TRBD2 covers 9 bases. Germline CDR1 SGHRS, CDR2 YFSETQ. This CDR3 has 14 residues. V shed 3 bases, J shed 3 bases, and the junction held 4 bases outside the gene matches. The CDR3 spells CASSYGLANYEQYF. Written as DNA, the CDR3 is TGCGCCAGCAGCTACGGACTAGCGAACTACGAGCAGTACTTC.

This clonotype was seen a few times. The chain combines TRBV5-1 with TRBJ2-1; D unresolved. The CDR3 extends over 15 amino acids. Germline CDR1 and CDR2: SGHRS and YFSETQ. V lost 0 bases and J lost 7, with 14 bases in between. CDR3 amino acids: CASSLAAAVANEQFF. In DNA form, the CDR3 reads TGCGCCAGCAGCTTGGCCGCCGCTGTAGCAAATGAGCAGTTCTTC.

The CDR3 DNA follows: TGTGCCAGCAGGCTTATCAAGGGGGGCTCCTACAATGAGCAGTTCTTC. Translation: CASRLIKGGSYNEQFF. The chain carries TRBV11-2 and TRBJ2-1, with D perhaps being TRBD1 or TRBD2 (6 bases each). Germline V gene lookup returns CDR1 SGHAT and CDR2 FQNNGV. The CDR3 is 16 amino acids. Trimming pared 6 bases from V and 0 bases from J, leaving 15 bases between.

This clonotype was seen a few times. The gene calls are TRBV7-8 and TRBJ1-2; D remains unclear. V dropped 5 bases and J dropped 2 bases, with 15 bases sitting between them. The CDR3 is 15 amino acids. The germline CDR1 and CDR2 sequences are SGHVS and FQNEAQ. The CDR3 protein is CASSRYSSGNYGYTF. CDR3 coding DNA: TGTGCCAGCAGCCGTTACTCATCGGGCAACTATGGCTACACCTTC.

This clonotype was seen more than once but under ten times. This sequence joins TRBV7-2 and TRBJ1-6; 8 nucleotides line up with TRBD1. The germline V gene has CDR1 SGHTA and CDR2 FQGNSA. This CDR3 contains 16 residues. Germline trimming cut 5 bases from V and 6 bases from J; bases unmatched to any gene: 9. CDR3 coding DNA: TGTGCCAGCAGCAGAGGACAGGGCCATAGTAATTCACCCCTCCACTTT. Translated: CASSRGQGHSNSPLHF.

This clonotype was observed a few times. The chain joins TRBV7-9 to TRBJ2-4; D call uncertain. Trimming took 8 bases from V and 1 from J, leaving 9 bases between them. Germline-derived CDR1 and CDR2 are SEHNR and FQNEAQ (reference sequence). The CDR3 runs 13 residues. CDR3 DNA: TGTGCCAGCGACGAAGGGGCCAAAAACATTCAGTACTTC. This codes for CASDEGAKNIQYF.